This T cell receptor (beta chain) was identified in a study of OX40 agonist ivuxolimab in advanced cancers. Turning to this clone: Its antigen is not identified.

Measured with immunoSEQ multiplex PCR; TCRdb has only the in-frame clones, and not every one. The data show 35,000 or so clones, around 82% seen once. Study outcomes and limitations: Average numbers of expanded clones were greater in CD8+ T cells than in CD4+. Clonal expansion from baseline to week 6 occurred in both CD4+ and CD8+ T cells.

The germline gives CDR1 SNHLY, CDR2 FYNNEI. The CDR3 length is 14 residues. V lost 4 bases and J 8 bases, leaving 14 bases between the germline ends. This TCR was sampled from an adult with an advanced solid tumor such as melanoma, head and neck, liver or kidney cancer. This chain uses TRBV2 with TRBJ2-2; D not resolved. This specimen was CD4+ or CD8+ T cells sorted from blood, taken in a trial of the OX40 agonist ivuxolimab. The DNA for the CDR3 is TGTGCCAGCAGTGTTAGTCTTATTGTGGGGGAGCTGTTTTTT. Its translation: CASSVSLIVGELFF.